This TCR beta chain was retrieved from a study of blood T cell repertoires in COVID-19. The wider study: PBMCs, B-cell-depleted T cells, or T cells were the source of the cDNA or gDNA that made up the material.

The assay was immunoSEQ multiplex PCR, and TCRdb's table has in-frame clones only and misses some. The sample carries 340,000 or so clones, more than 70% recorded once. Sequencing was done on a sample of peripheral blood. The TCR sequence derives from a young man with active or convalescent COVID-19.

The CDR3 loop is CAWSRTATNEKLFF. The CDR3 DNA reads as TGTGCCTGGAGTAGAACAGCAACTAATGAAAAACTGTTTTTT. The gene calls are TRBV30 and TRBJ1-4; D gene uncertain. This CDR3 has 14 residues. The germline CDR1 and CDR2 sequences are GTSNPN and SVGIG (reference sequence). V dropped 2 bases and J dropped 0 bases, with 7 bases sitting between them.